This record concerns one TCR beta chain sequence. In the authors' workflow: Researchers report that nucleated cell counts were estimated from reference gene primer amplification. The method was immunoSEQ multiplex PCR; TCRdb's version includes in-frame clones alone and lacks a portion of them. Clone size and the V and J calls come from that table; the DNA yielded D and trimming. The sample includes hundreds of thousands of clones, 70% to 90% of them seen just once. Cohort allocation depended upon clinical history that participants reported. These data originate in a study of blood T cell repertoires in COVID-19. In the study overall: Collection of acute and convalescent COVID-19 samples took place in the United States, Italy and Spain. The cDNA or gDNA used as material had been derived from T cells, B-cell-depleted T cells, or PBMCs.

The germline gives CDR1 SGHDN, CDR2 FVKESK. Between the trimmed V and J ends, which lost 4 bases and 2 bases, there was a span of 17 bases. The CDR3 runs to 16 residues. Specimen: PBMCs or T cells enriched from blood (not recorded which). The sequence came from a woman in her forties with acute COVID-19. The chain uses TRBV14 and TRBJ2-5, with a weak D call TRBD2 (6 bases). In DNA, the CDR3 is TGTGCCAGCAGCCCTGGCTGGGGGGTAACTCAAGAGACCCAGTACTTC. Its protein product is CASSPGWGVTQETQYF.